The 20 T cell receptor beta chains below all came from one sample that was sequenced in a study of control samples from healthy donors and cancer patients. This table comes from immunoSEQ multiplex PCR, and its TCRdb copy is limited to in-frame clones, with some not included. The table lists approximately 110,000 clones, roughly four fifths of them singletons. Sequencing was done on a sample of blood. These receptors were taken from a woman between 50 and 59 years old in good health.

The rearrangement joins TRBV19 to TRBJ1-2; tentatively, D is TRBD1 (5 bases). The CDR3 sequence is 15 residues long. V was shortened by 5 bases and J by 4 bases, with 17 bases between the two germline ends. The germline CDR1 and CDR2 sequences are LNHDA and SQIVND (reference sequence). The CDR3, as DNA: TGTGCCAGTAGTCCGGACATGGACGGGGGCTATGGCTACACCTTC. It specifies CASSPDMDGGYGYTF. Based on the CDR3 plus reference TRBV19 and TRBJ1-2, the full variable domain is DGGITQSPKYLFRKEGQNVTLSCEQNLNHDAMYWYRQDPGQGLRLIYYSQIVNDFQKGDIAEGYSVSREKKESFPLTVTSAQKNPTAFYLCASSPDMDGGYGYTFGSGTRLTVV.

This clone was seen more than once but under ten times. This chain uses TRBV5-1 with TRBJ1-1, with D possibly being TRBD1 (6 bases). V gave up 0 bases and J gave up 0 bases, with 6 bases separating them. From germline, CDR1 is SGHRS and CDR2 YFSETQ. The CDR3 is 14 amino acids. CDR3 in DNA: TGCGCCAGCAGCTTGGGACAGGTGAACACTGAAGCTTTCTTT. This sequence encodes CASSLGQVNTEAFF.

This rearrangement joins TRBV15 to TRBJ1-5, with a possible D match to TRBD1 (5 bases). Per the germline V gene, CDR1 is LNHNV and CDR2 is YYDKDF (reference sequence). V was pared by 8 bases and J by 6 bases, with 5 bases between. The CDR3 contains 10 residues. CDR3: CATGTQPQHF. CDR3 DNA: TGTGCCACCGGGACTCAGCCCCAGCATTTT.

CDR3 loop: CASSRVGQNQETQYF. The DNA for the CDR3 is TGTGCCAGCTCGCGGGTGGGACAGAACCAAGAGACCCAGTACTTC. The chain recombines TRBV18 with TRBJ2-5; 7 bases are shared with TRBD1. The CDR3 runs to 15 residues. Germline lookup yields CDR1 KGHSH and CDR2 LQKENI. After removal of 6 bases from V and 0 bases from J, the junction contained 7 bases not matched to a gene.

The V call is TRBV7-6, the J call TRBJ2-2, with D possibly being TRBD1 (5 bases). The germline CDR1 and CDR2 sequences are SGHVS and FNYEAQ. The CDR3 totals 15 residues. Trimming shortened V by 2 bases and J by 7 bases, and 14 bases separated the two germline ends. The CDR3 here is CASSLLRESGGELFF. DNA of the CDR3: TGTGCCAGCAGCTTACTCAGGGAATCTGGCGGGGAGCTGTTTTTT.

A single count supports this clone. The V call is TRBV5-3, the J call TRBJ1-5, with 7 bases fitting TRBD1. TRBV5-3 is known as an ORF, though its function is uncertain. CDR3 length: 19 amino acids. J gave up 0 bases and V 1 base, and 13 bases lay outside the gene matches. Here the CDR3 reads CARSLYGTENTYSNQPQHF. The CDR3 bases are TGTGCCAGAAGCTTGTATGGGACAGAAAATACTTATAGCAATCAGCCCCAGCATTTT.

This sequence joins TRBV12-3 or TRBV12-4 and TRBJ2-3, with D unresolved. This CDR3 region has 12 residues. V was pared by 6 bases and J by 4 bases, with 8 bases between. The CDR3 bases are TGTGCCAGCAGAAAGAGCGCAGATACGCAGTATTTT. It encodes CASRKSADTQYF.

This clone was picked up one time. This chain uses TRBV11-3 with TRBJ2-5, with TRBD2 identical over 12 bases. Germline-derived CDR1 and CDR2 are SGHNT and YENEEA. CDR3 length: 17 amino acids. The J segment lost 3 bases and the V segment lost 3 bases, leaving 8 bases of the junction unmatched. In DNA form, the CDR3 reads TGTGCCAGCAGCTTCCGGACTAGCGGGAAGGCCGAAGAGACCCAGTACTTC. Protein sequence: CASSFRTSGKAEETQYF.

The chain's CDR3 is CASRTGNTGELFF. The CDR3 bases are TGTGCCAGCAGGACAGGGAACACCGGGGAGCTGTTTTTT. The rearrangement uses TRBV24-1 and TRBJ2-2, with 7 bases lining up with TRBD1. V lost 11 bases and J lost 1; bases outside the gene matches: 3. Looked up from germline, CDR1 is KGHDR and CDR2 is SFDVKD. This CDR3 spans 13 amino acids.

CDR3 in amino acids: CASSVGVSGRDETQYF. In nucleotides, the CDR3 is TGTGCCAGCAGCGTAGGGGTTAGCGGGAGGGATGAGACCCAGTACTTC. The gene calls are TRBV9 and TRBJ2-5; 11 nucleotides line up with TRBD2. Germline CDR1 is SGDLS and CDR2 is YYNGEE. The CDR3 totals 16 residues. Trimming cost V 0 bases and J 5 bases; bases outside gene matches: 6. The full variable domain, its missing parts supplied by reference TRBV9 and TRBJ2-5, is DSGVTQTPKHLITATGQRVTLRCSPRSGDLSVYWYQQSLDQGLQFLIQYYNGEERAKGNILERFSAQQFPDLHSELNLSSLELGDSALYFCASSVGVSGRDETQYFGPGTRLLVL.

The chain has TRBV5-6 and TRBJ1-3; no clear D. The CDR3 is made up of 14 amino acids. Trimming shortened V by 0 bases and J by 4 bases, and 8 bases separated the two germline ends. Germline values: CDR1 SGHDT, CDR2 YYEEEE. The CDR3 coding sequence is TGTGCCAGCAGCTTGGACCGATACGGAAACACCATATATTTT. Amino acids: CASSLDRYGNTIYF. Full variable domain (remainder filled in from reference TRBV5-6 and TRBJ1-3): DAGVTQSPTHLIKTRGQQVTLRCSPKSGHDTVSWYQQALGQGPQFIFQYYEEEERQRGNFPDRFSGHQFPNYSSELNVNALLLGDSALYLCASSLDRYGNTIYFGEGSWLTVV.

V usage is TRBV5-1 and J usage is TRBJ1-1; D is unresolved. V lost 0 bases to trimming and J lost 1 base, with 4 bases between them. The CDR3 runs to 13 residues. Germline CDR1 and CDR2: SGHRS and YFSETQ. The CDR3 region is CASSLEGNTEAFF. DNA of the CDR3: TGCGCCAGCAGCTTGGAAGGGAACACTGAAGCTTTCTTT. The full variable domain, rest sourced from reference TRBV5-1 and TRBJ1-1, is KAGVTQTPRYLIKTRGQQVTLSCSPISGHRSVSWYQQTPGQGLQFLFEYFSETQRNKGNFPGRFSGRQFSNSRSEMNVSTLELGDSALYLCASSLEGNTEAFFGQGTRLTVV.

The chain couples TRBV19 to TRBJ1-1; TRBD1 might be the D (5 bases). Trimming pared 4 bases from V and 5 bases from J, leaving 14 bases between. Germline V gene lookup returns CDR1 LNHDA and CDR2 SQIVND (reference sequence). This CDR3 has 14 amino acids. The CDR3 reads CASSKGLVPTEAFF. CDR3 DNA sequence: TGTGCCAGTAGTAAGGGACTTGTTCCGACTGAAGCTTTCTTT.

This clone was counted between two and nine times. V gene TRBV20-1 combines with J gene TRBJ2-7, with 11 bases lining up with TRBD2. Trimming removed 3 bases from V and 4 bases from J; junction bases left unmatched: 8. The CDR3 sequence is 15 residues long. Germline CDR1 and CDR2: DFQATT and SNEGSKA (reference sequence). The CDR3 nucleotides read TGCAGTGCTAGTGGGCGGCTAGCGGGAGGTTACGAGCAGTACTTC. Protein: CSASGRLAGGYEQYF.

The V and J genes are TRBV7-2 and TRBJ2-7; D perhaps matches TRBD2 (6 bases). CDR3 length equals 13 residues. Germline V CDR1 and CDR2: SGHTA, FQGNSA. V gave up 3 bases and J gave up 3 bases, with 9 bases separating them. The DNA for the CDR3 is TGTGCCAGCAGCTTTAGCGGCATCTACGAGCAGTACTTC. This sequence encodes CASSFSGIYEQYF.

The chain recombines TRBV20-1 with TRBJ2-4, with D hard to call. Trimming stripped 5 bases from V and 5 bases from J, with 7 bases between. The CDR3 is 11 amino acids. CDR1 and CDR2 (germline): DFQATT, SNEGSKA (reference sequence). This CDR3 is CSAQNENIQYF. CDR3 sequence (DNA): TGCAGTGCTCAGAATGAAAACATTCAGTACTTC.

The chain recombines TRBV7-2 with TRBJ1-1, with a possible D match to TRBD1 (6 bases). V was shortened by 4 bases and J by 2 bases, with 17 bases between the two germline ends. The CDR3 loop spans 16 amino acids. Germline CDR1 and CDR2: SGHTA and FQGNSA. The chain's CDR3 is CASSSLVWDTNTEAFF. CDR3 coding DNA: TGTGCCAGCAGCTCGCTAGTATGGGACACAAACACTGAAGCTTTCTTT.

The CDR3 sequence is CASRRGTQTGNEQFF. The CDR3, as DNA: TGTGCCAGCAGGAGGGGGACCCAAACGGGGAATGAGCAGTTCTTC. V usage is TRBV2 and J usage is TRBJ2-1; weak D call: TRBD1 (6 bases). V dropped 6 bases and J dropped 7 bases, with 19 bases sitting between them. The CDR3 sequence is 15 residues long. Germline CDR1 and CDR2: SNHLY and FYNNEI.

The V call is TRBV10-3, the J call TRBJ2-1; 12 bases align to TRBD2. CDR1 is ENHRY and CDR2 is SYGVKD in the germline V gene. This CDR3 is 15 amino acids long. V trimming: 10 bases; J trimming: 9 bases; junction bases outside the gene matches: 13. CDR3 protein: CATPNLAGGRLEQFF. CDR3 DNA sequence: TGTGCCACACCTAATCTAGCGGGGGGGCGTCTTGAGCAGTTCTTC.

DNA for the CDR3: TGTGCCAGCACGACTTTCGCGGGGGGGCTAGCGGGGGGGCACGAGCAGTACTTC. Residues: CASTTFAGGLAGGHEQYF. The genes are TRBV11-2 and TRBJ2-7; 12 bases map to TRBD2. Trimming took 7 bases from V and 5 from J; bases not matched to a gene: 18. Germline CDR1 reads SGHAT; CDR2 reads FQNNGV. There are 18 residues in the CDR3.